This T cell receptor beta chain was observed in a study of T-cell reconstitution after alpha-beta-depleted transplantation in children. Germline V gives CDR1 SGHAT, CDR2 FQNNGV. The CDR3 has 16 amino acids. Trimming removed 1 base from V and 4 bases from J; junction bases left unmatched: 6. A TCRbeta library incorporating unique molecular identifiers was prepared. TCRdb reprocessed the PCR reads via MiXCR and lists one record per CDR3 protein. The table lists hundreds of thousands of distinct CDR3 sequences, about 9.5% of them singletons. This specimen was PBMCs from the stem cell graft donor, taken from the stem cell graft. This sequence joins TRBV11-2 and TRBJ2-7; 11 positions agree with TRBD1. This TCR came from a human donor who donated a stem cell graft to a child with acute lymphoblastic leukemia. Here the CDR3 reads CASSLGGQGVLYEQYF. In nucleotides, the CDR3 is TGTGCCAGCAGCTTAGGGGGACAGGGGGTTCTATACGAGCAGTACTTC.